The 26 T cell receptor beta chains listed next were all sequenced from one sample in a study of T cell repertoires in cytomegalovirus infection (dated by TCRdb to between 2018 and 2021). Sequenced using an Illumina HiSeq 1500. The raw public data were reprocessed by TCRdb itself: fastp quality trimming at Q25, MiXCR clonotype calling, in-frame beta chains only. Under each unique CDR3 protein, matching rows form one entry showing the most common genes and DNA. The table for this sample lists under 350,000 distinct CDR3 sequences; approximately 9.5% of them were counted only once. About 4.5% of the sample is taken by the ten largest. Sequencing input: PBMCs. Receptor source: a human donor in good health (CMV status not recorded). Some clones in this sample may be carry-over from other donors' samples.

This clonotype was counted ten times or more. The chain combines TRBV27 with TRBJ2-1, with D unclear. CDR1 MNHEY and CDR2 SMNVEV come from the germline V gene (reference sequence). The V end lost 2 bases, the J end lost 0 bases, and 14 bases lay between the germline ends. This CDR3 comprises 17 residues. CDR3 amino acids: CASSLIWSYYSYNEQFF. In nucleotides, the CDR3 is TGTGCCAGCAGTTTAATCTGGTCTTACTACTCCTACAATGAGCAGTTCTTC.

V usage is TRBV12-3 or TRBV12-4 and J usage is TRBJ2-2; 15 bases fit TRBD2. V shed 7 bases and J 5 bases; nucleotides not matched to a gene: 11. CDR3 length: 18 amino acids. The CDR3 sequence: CASTYQGLAGGGTGELFF. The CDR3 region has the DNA TGTGCCAGCACCTATCAGGGACTAGCGGGAGGTGGGACCGGGGAGCTGTTTTTT.

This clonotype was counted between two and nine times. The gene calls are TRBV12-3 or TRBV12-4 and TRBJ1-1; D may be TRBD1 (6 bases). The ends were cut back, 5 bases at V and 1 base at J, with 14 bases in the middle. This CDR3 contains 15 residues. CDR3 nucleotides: TGTGCCAGCAGTACACTGGACAGCAAGAACACTGAAGCTTTCTTT. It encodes CASSTLDSKNTEAFF.

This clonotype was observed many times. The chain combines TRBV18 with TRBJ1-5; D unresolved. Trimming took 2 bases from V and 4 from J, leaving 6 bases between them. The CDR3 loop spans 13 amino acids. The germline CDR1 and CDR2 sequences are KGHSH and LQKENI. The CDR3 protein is CASSPKINQPQHF. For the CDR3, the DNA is TGTGCCAGCTCACCAAAAATTAATCAGCCCCAGCATTTT. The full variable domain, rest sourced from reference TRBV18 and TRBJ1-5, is NAGVMQNPRHLVRRRGQEARLRCSPMKGHSHVYWYRQLPEEGLKFMVYLQKENIIDESGMPKERFSAEFPKEGPSILRIQQVVRGDSAAYFCASSPKINQPQHFGDGTRLSIL.

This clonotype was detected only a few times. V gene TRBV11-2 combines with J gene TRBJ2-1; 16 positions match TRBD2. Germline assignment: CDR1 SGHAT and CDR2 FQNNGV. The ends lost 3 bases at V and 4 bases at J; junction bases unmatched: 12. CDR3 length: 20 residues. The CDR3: CASSFLSGLAGGPRYNEQFF. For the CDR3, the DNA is TGTGCCAGCAGCTTTCTCTCGGGACTAGCGGGAGGGCCCAGATACAATGAGCAGTTCTTC. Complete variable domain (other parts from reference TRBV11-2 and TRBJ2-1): EAGVAQSPRYKIIEKRQSVAFWCNPISGHATLYWYQQILGQGPKLLIQFQNNGVVDDSQLPKDRFSAERLKGVDSTLKIQPAKLEDSAVYLCASSFLSGLAGGPRYNEQFFGPGTRLTVL.

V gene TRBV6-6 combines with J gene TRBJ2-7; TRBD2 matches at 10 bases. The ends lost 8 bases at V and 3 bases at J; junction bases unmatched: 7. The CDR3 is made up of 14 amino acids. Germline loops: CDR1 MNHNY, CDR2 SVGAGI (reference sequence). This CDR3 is CASSLSGRVYEQYF. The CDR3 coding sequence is TGTGCCAGCTCCCTAAGCGGGAGGGTCTACGAGCAGTACTTC.

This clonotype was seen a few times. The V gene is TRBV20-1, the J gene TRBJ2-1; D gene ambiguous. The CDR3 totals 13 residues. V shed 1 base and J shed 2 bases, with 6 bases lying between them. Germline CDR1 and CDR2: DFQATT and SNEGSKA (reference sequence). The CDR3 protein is CSARGPTYNEQFF. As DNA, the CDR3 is TGCAGTGCTAGAGGGCCCACCTACAATGAGCAGTTCTTC.

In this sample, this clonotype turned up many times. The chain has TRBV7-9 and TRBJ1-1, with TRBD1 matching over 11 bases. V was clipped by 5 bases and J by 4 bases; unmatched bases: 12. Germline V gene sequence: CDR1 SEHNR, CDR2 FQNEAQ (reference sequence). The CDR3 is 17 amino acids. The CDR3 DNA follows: TGTGCCAGCAGCAAATCGAGGACAGGGGGCTTGAGCACTGAAGCTTTCTTT. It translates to CASSKSRTGGLSTEAFF. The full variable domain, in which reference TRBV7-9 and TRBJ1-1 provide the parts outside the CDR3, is DTGVSQNPRHKITKRGQNVTFRCDPISEHNRLYWYRQTLGQGPEFLTYFQNEAQLEKSRLLSDRFSAERPKGSFSTLEIQRTEQGDSAMYLCASSKSRTGGLSTEAFFGQGTRLTVV.

The CDR3 nucleotides read TGTGCCACCAGCAGAGATCTTCGGGGGCAGCCCCAGCATTTT. Amino acid sequence: CATSRDLRGQPQHF. The chain carries TRBV15 and TRBJ1-5; D perhaps matches TRBD1 (5 bases). The CDR3 consists of 14 residues. V gave up 0 bases and J gave up 7 bases, with 10 bases separating them. Looked up from germline, CDR1 is LNHNV and CDR2 is YYDKDF (reference sequence).

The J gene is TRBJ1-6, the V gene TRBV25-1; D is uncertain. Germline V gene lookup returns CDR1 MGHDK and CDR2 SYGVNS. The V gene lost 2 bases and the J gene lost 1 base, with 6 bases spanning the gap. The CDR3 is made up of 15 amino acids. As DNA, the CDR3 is TGTGCCAGCAGTGAAGATGGATCCTATAATTCACCCCTCCACTTT. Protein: CASSEDGSYNSPLHF.

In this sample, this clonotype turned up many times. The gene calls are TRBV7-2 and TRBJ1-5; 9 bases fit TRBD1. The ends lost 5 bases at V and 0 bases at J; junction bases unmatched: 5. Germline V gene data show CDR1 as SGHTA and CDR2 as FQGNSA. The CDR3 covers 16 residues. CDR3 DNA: TGTGCCAGCAGCCCATGGACAGGGGCTAGCAATCAGCCCCAGCATTTT. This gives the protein CASSPWTGASNQPQHF.

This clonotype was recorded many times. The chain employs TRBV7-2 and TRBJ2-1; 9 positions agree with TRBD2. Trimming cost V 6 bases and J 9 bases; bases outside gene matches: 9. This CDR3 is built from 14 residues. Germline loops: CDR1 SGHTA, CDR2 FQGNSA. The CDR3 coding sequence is TGTGCCAGCAGGCGGGAGGGCCCCCTCACTGAGCAGTTCTTC. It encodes CASRREGPLTEQFF.

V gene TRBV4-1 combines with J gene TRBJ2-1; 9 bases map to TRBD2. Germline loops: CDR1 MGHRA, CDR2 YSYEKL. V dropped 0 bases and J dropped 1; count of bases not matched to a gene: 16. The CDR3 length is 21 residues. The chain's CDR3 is CASSQDRIAGGLSPSYNEQFF. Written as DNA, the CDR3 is TGCGCCAGCAGCCAAGATAGGATCGCGGGAGGGCTCTCCCCATCCTACAATGAGCAGTTCTTC.

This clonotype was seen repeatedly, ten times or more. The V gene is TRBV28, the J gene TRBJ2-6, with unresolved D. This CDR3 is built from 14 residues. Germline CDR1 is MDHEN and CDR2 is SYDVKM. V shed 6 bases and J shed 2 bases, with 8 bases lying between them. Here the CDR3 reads CASRPETGANVLTF. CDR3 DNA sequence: TGTGCCAGCAGGCCCGAGACTGGGGCCAACGTCCTGACTTTC.

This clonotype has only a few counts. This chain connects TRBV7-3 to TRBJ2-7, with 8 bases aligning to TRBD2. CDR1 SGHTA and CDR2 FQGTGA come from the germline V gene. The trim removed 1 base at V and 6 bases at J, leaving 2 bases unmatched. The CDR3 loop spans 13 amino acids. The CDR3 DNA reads TGTGCCAGCAGCTTAAGCGGGGGGCGCGAGCAGTACTTC. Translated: CASSLSGGREQYF.

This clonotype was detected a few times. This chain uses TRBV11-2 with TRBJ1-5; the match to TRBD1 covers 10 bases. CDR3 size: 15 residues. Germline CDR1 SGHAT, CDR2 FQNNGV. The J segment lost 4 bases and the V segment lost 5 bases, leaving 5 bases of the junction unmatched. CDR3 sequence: CASSRQGAGNQPQHF. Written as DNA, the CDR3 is TGTGCCAGCAGCCGACAGGGGGCAGGGAATCAGCCCCAGCATTTT.

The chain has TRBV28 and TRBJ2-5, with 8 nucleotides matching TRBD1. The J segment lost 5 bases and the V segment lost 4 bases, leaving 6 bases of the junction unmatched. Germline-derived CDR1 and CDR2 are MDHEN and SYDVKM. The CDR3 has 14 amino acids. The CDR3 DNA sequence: TGTGCCAGCAGTTCGACAGGGGTCCGGGAGACCCAGTACTTC. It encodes CASSSTGVRETQYF.

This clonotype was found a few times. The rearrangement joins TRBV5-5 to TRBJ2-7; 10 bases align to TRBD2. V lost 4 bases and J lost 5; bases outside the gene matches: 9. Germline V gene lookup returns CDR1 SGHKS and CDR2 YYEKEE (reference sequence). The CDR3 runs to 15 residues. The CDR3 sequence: CASSPLAGAANEQYF. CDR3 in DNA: TGTGCCAGCAGCCCCCTAGCGGGGGCGGCTAACGAGCAGTACTTC.

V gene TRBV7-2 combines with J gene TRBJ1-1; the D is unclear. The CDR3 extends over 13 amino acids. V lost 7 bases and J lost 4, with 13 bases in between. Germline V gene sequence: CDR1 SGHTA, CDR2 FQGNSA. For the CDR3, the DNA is TGTGCCAGCACCCCGGTGTGGAGCACTGAAGCTTTCTTT. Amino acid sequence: CASTPVWSTEAFF.

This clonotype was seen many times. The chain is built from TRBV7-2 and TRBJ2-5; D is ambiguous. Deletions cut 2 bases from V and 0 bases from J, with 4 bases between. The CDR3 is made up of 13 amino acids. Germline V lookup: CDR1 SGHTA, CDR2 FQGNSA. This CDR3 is CASSLLHQETQYF. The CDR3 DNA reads TGTGCCAGCAGCTTATTACACCAAGAGACCCAGTACTTC.

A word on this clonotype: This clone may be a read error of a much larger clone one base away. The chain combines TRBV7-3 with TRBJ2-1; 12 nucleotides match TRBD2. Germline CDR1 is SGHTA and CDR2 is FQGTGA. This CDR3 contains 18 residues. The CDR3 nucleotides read TGTGTCAGCAGCTTAGTCCAATCTAGCGGGAGGGCCTACAATGAGCAGTTCTTC. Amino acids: CVSSLVQSSGRAYNEQFF. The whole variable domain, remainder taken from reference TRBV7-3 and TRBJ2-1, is GAGVSQTPSNKVTEKGKYVELRCDPISGHTALYWYRQSLGQGPEFLIYFQGTGAADDSGLPNDRFFAVRPEGSVSTLKIQRTERGDSAVYLCVSSLVQSSGRAYNEQFFGPGTRLTVL.

The CDR3 DNA reads TGCAGTGCTCAGGCGGCCCCCTATGGCTACACCTTC. Translating gives CSAQAAPYGYTF. V is TRBV20-1 and J is TRBJ1-2, with unresolved D. The V gene lost 5 bases and the J gene lost 4 bases, with 11 bases spanning the gap. The CDR3 is 12 amino acids. Germline V CDR1 and CDR2: DFQATT, SNEGSKA (reference sequence).

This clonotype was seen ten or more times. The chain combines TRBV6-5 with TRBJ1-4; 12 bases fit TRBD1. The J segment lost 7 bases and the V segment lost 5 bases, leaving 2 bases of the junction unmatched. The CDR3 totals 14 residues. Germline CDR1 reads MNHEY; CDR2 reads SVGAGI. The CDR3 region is CASSRDRGLEKLFF. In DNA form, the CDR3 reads TGTGCCAGCAGTCGGGACAGGGGGCTTGAAAAACTGTTTTTT.

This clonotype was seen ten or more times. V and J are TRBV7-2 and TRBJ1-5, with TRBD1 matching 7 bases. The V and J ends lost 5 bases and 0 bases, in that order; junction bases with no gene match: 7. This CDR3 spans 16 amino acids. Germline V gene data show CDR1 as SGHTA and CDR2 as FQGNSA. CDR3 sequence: CASSAQGGYSNQPQHF. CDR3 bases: TGTGCCAGCAGCGCGCAGGGGGGTTATAGCAATCAGCCCCAGCATTTT.

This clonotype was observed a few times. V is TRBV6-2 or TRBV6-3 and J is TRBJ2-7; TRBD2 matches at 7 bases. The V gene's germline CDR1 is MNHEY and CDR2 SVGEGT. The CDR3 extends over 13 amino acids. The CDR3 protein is CAIRASGSYEQYF. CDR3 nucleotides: TGTGCGATTAGGGCTAGCGGATCCTACGAGCAGTACTTC.

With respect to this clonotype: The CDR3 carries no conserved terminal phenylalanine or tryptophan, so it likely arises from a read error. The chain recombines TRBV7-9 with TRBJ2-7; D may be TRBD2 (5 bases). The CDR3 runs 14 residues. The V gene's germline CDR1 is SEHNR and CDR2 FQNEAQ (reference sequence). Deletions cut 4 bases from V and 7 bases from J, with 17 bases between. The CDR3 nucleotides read TGTGCCAGCAGCTCTTCCAGATCACCGGGGGAGCAGTACTCC. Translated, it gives CASSSSRSPGEQYS.